This T cell receptor beta chain was retrieved from a study of cytomegalovirus exposure and HLA in healthy donors. V shed 3 bases and J 6 bases; nucleotides not matched to a gene: 7. In germline, CDR1 is SGHDT, CDR2 YYEEEE. The CDR3 has 16 amino acids. PCR was performed using 60 Vbeta and 13 Jbeta primers. Data came from immunoSEQ multiplex PCR; TCRdb stores just in-frame clones and leaves some out. The table shows 150,000 to 200,000 clones, with about 75% occurring only once. This clonotype was obtained from a man aged 18 to 29 in good health and CMV-seropositive. The rearrangement links TRBV5-6 to TRBJ2-3; 13 bases are shared with TRBD2. Material for sequencing was PBMCs. CDR3 loop: CASSWPGTSGADTQYF. The CDR3 DNA reads as TGTGCCAGCAGCTGGCCCGGGACTAGCGGGGCCGATACGCAGTATTTT.